Only a few counts were recorded for the clone carrying this TCR delta chain. TCRdb has a much larger clone's protein, which differs at residue 15 from the translation of this DNA, likely because of a read error; what is shown is the protein translated from the DNA. Flow sorting of PBMC yielded separate Vgamma9/Vdelta2+ and Vdelta2-negative gammadelta T cell populations for bulk repertoire analysis. Germline-derived CDR1 and CDR2 are GEAIGNYY and EKD. V dropped 3 bases and J dropped 4; count of bases not matched to a gene: 37. CDR3 length: 24 amino acids. This specimen comes from a study of γδ T cells in repeated Plasmodium falciparum infection. The wider study: Each infection was followed by sampling at 21 days, plus baseline and some pre-infection draws.

TCRdb re-processed the multiplex PCR reads via CATT. The table includes tens of thousands of delta-chain clones, approximately 1% detected once. This sequence joins TRDV2 and TRDJ1; 7 bases agree with TRDD3. TCRdb is silent on the J gene; assignment here came from matching the DNA to germline. The specimen was gamma-delta T cells from blood. This receptor was taken from a pool of human donors (malaria-infected and uninfected, not separated). The CDR3 is CACDPITPSVPDTGESFRGDKLIF. The DNA of the CDR3 is TGTGCCTGTGACCCGATTACCCCCTCGGTTCCCGATACTGGGGAATCATTCCGGGGCGATAAACTCATCTTT.